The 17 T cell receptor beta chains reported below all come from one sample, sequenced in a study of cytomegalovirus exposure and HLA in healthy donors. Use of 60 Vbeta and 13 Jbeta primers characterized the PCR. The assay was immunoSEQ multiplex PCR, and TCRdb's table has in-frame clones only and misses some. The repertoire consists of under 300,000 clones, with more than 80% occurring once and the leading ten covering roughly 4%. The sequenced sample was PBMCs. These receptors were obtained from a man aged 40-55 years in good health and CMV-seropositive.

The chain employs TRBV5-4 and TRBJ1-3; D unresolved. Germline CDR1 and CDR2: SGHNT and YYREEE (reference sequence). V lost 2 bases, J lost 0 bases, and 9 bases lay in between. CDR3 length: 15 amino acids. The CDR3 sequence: CASSFSLGSGNTIYF. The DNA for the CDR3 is TGTGCCAGCAGCTTCTCCCTCGGCTCTGGAAACACCATATATTTT.

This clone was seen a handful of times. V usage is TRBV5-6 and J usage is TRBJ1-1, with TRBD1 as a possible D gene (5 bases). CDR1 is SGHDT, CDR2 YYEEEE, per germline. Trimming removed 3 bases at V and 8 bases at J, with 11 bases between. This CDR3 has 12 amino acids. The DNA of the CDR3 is TGTGCCAGCAGCTCGGGGGGGATAGAAGCTTTCTTT. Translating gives CASSSGGIEAFF.

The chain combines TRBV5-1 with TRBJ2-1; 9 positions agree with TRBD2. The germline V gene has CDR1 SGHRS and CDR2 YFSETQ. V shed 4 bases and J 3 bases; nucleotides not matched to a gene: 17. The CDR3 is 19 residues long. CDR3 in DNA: TGCGCCAGCAGCACCCCGGTAGCGGGAGAGTTGAGGGACTACAATGAGCAGTTCTTC. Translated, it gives CASSTPVAGELRDYNEQFF.

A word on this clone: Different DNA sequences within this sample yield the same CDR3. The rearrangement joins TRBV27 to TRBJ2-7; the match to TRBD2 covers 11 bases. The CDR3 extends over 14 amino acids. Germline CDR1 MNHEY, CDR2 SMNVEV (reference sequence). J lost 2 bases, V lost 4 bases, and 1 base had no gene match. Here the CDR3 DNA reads TGTGCCAGCAGTTCGGGACTAGCGGCCTACGAGCAGTACTTC. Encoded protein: CASSSGLAAYEQYF.

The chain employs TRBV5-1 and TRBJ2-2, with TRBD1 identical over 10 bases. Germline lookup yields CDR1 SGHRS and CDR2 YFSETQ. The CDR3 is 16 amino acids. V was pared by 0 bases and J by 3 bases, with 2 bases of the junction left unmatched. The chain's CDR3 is CASSLGDRGHTGELFF. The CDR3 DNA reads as TGCGCCAGCAGCTTGGGGGACAGGGGACACACCGGGGAGCTGTTTTTT.

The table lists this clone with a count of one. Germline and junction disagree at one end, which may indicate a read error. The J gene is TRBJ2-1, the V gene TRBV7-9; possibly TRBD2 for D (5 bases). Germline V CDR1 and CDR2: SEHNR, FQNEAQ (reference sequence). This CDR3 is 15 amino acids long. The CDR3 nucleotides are TGTTCCAGCAGCTTATCTAGCAAGAATAACAATGAGCAGTTCTTC. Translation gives CSSSLSSKNNNEQFF.

CDR3 sequence reads: CASSDLQAEGPYNEQFF. The CDR3 nucleotides are TGTGCCAGCAGTGATCTTCAAGCGGAGGGCCCCTACAATGAGCAGTTCTTC. V and J are TRBV6-1 and TRBJ2-1; a possible D gene is TRBD2 (6 bases). There are 17 residues in the CDR3. Per germline, CDR1 MNHNS and CDR2 SASEGT. V shed 3 bases and J shed 2 bases, with 17 bases lying between them.

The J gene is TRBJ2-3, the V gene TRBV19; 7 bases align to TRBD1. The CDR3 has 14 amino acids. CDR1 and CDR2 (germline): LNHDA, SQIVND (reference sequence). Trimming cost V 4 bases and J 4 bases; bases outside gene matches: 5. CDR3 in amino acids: CASSKTGPPDTQYF. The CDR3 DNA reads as TGTGCCAGTAGTAAGACAGGGCCCCCAGATACGCAGTATTTT.

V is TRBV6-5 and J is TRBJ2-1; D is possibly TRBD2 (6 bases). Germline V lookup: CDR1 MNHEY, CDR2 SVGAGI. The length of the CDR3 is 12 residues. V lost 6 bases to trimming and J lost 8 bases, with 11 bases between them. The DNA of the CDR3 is TGTGCCAGCAGGGGACTGCCCCATGAGCAGTTCTTC. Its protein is CASRGLPHEQFF.

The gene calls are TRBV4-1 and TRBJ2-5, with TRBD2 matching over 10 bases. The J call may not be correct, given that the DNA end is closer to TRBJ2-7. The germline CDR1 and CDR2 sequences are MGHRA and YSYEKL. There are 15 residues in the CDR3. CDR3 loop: CASSLGLAVSYEQYF. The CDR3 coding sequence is TGCGCCAGCAGCCTCGGACTAGCGGTTAGCTACGAGCAGTACTTC.

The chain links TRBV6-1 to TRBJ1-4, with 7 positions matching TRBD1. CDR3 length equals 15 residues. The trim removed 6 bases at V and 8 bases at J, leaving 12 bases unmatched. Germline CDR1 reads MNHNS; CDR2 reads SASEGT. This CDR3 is CASSPRDRRKEKLFF. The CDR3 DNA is TGTGCCAGCAGCCCCAGGGACAGACGGAAGGAAAAACTGTTTTTT.

The CDR3 DNA reads as TGTGCCAGCAGTCCTCGGGGGGTAGCGGGAGGGTACGAGCAGTACTTC. Its protein is CASSPRGVAGGYEQYF. V and J are TRBV28 and TRBJ2-7, with 11 bases lining up with TRBD2. The CDR3 has 16 amino acids. V shed 5 bases, J shed 4 bases, and the junction held 10 bases outside the gene matches. CDR1 and CDR2 (germline): MDHEN, SYDVKM.

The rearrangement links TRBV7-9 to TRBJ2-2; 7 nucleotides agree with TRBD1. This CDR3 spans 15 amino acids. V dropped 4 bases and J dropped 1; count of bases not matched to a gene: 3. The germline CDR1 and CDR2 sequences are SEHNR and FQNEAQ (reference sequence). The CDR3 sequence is CASSSGQENTGELFF. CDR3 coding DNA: TGTGCCAGCAGCTCCGGACAGGAGAACACCGGGGAGCTGTTTTTT.

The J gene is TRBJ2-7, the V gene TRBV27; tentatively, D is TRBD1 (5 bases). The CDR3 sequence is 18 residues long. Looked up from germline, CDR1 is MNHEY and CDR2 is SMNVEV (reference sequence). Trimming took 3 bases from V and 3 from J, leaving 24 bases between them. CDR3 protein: CASSFLPQGRTNYYEQYF. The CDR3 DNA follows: TGTGCCAGCAGTTTCCTCCCGCAGGGAAGAACTAATTACTACGAGCAGTACTTC.

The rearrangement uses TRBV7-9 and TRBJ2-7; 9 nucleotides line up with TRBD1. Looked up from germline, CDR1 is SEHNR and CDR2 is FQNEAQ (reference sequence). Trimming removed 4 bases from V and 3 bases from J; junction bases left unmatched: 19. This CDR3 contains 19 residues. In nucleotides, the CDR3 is TGTGCCAGCAGCTCCTATTATGCCCAGGACAGGGGTCTCCTCTACGAGCAGTACTTC. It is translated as CASSSYYAQDRGLLYEQYF. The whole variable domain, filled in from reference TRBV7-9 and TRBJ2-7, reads DTGVSQNPRHKITKRGQNVTFRCDPISEHNRLYWYRQTLGQGPEFLTYFQNEAQLEKSRLLSDRFSAERPKGSFSTLEIQRTEQGDSAMYLCASSSYYAQDRGLLYEQYFGPGTRLTVT.

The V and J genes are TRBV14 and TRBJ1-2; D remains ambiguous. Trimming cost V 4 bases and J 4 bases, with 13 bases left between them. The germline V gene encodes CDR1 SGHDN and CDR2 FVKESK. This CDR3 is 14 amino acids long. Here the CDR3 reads CASSRRERAYGYTF. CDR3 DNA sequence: TGTGCCAGCAGCCGTCGGGAAAGGGCCTATGGCTACACCTTC.

CDR3 DNA sequence: TGTGCCAGCAGCTTGGAGCGGGTTGGGCGGACGGGAGGCGAGCAGTTCTTC. Translating it yields CASSLERVGRTGGEQFF. The chain joins TRBV7-2 to TRBJ2-1, with TRBD2 matching over 7 bases. CDR3 length: 17 residues. Unmatched junction bases numbered 18, after V lost 3 bases and J lost 10 bases. The germline V gene encodes CDR1 SGHTA and CDR2 FQGNSA.